The clone carrying this T cell receptor (beta chain) came up a few times. Using immunoSEQ multiplex PCR, the repertoire was profiled, and TCRdb retains in-frame clones only, with some absent. The sample includes roughly 190,000 clones, 82% of them seen just once. Looked up from germline, CDR1 is SGHVS and CDR2 is FNYEAQ. The CDR3 contains 15 residues. The germline V and J ends were trimmed by 1 base and 5 bases, with 11 bases remaining between them. This sample was taken from a study of blood T cell repertoires in COVID-19. Followed over time, Seattle patients had been enrolled while infection was active.

The TCR sequence derives from a woman in her fifties or sixties with COVID-19, enrolled during active disease. V is TRBV7-6 and J is TRBJ2-2; possibly TRBD2 for D (6 bases). The sequenced sample was peripheral blood. This CDR3 reads CASSLGLGGTGELFF. Written as DNA, the CDR3 is TGTGCCAGCAGCTTAGGGCTAGGAGGGACCGGGGAGCTGTTTTTT.